This section outlines one T cell receptor (beta chain) sequence together with its context. Its antigen is still unknown. The entry originates in a study of T cell responses to AZD1222 COVID-19 vaccine. General observations from the study: Repertoires in all cases were sampled only once the peak T cell response had passed.

Per germline, CDR1 KGHSH and CDR2 LQKENI. The CDR3 runs 15 residues. Trimming cost V 6 bases and J 3 bases; bases outside gene matches: 6. Profiling relied on immunoSEQ multiplex PCR, and the TCRdb table lists in-frame clones only, not all of them. The sample has some 110,000 clones; roughly nine tenths are singletons. The rearrangement joins TRBV18 to TRBJ1-5, with 9 bases matching TRBD1. The input for sequencing was peripheral blood, taken 28 days after the second AZD1222 dose. The origin of this receptor is an adult who received the AZD1222 COVID-19 vaccine. CDR3 region: CASSPGQGNNQPQHF. CDR3 nucleotide sequence: TGTGCCAGCTCTCCCGGACAGGGGAACAATCAGCCCCAGCATTTT. The whole variable domain, filled in from reference TRBV18 and TRBJ1-5, reads NAGVMQNPRHLVRRRGQEARLRCSPMKGHSHVYWYRQLPEEGLKFMVYLQKENIIDESGMPKERFSAEFPKEGPSILRIQQVVRGDSAAYFCASSPGQGNNQPQHFGDGTRLSIL.